These T cell receptor beta chains were read from a single sample in a study of blood T cell repertoires in COVID-19. Produced via immunoSEQ multiplex PCR; TCRdb's table is partial and in-frame only. The table has approximately 490,000 clones, roughly nine tenths seen once; the top ten hold 8% to 9.5%. The sample was PBMCs or T cells enriched from blood (not recorded which). All receptors come from a woman aged 60-75 years who had recovered from COVID-19. Both conserved end residues are part of each CDR3. The D gene is left open where the match is weak. The size entry is marked missing in some rows and otherwise reads once, few, many or a size class.

J gene | clone size | D gene | V gene | CDR3 DNA | CDR3 protein
TRBJ2-3 | once | TRBD1 | TRBV5-1 | TGCGCCAGCAGCCCAACGGACAGGACTAGCACAGATACGCAGTATTTT | CASSPTDRTSTDTQYF
TRBJ1-2 | once | - | TRBV27 | TGTGCCACCTGGGCCGGGGGGACCTATGGCTACACCTTC | CATWAGGTYGYTF
TRBJ1-1 | - | TRBD1 | TRBV3-1/TRBV3-2 | TGTGCCAGCAGCCAAGAAGGGGACAGGGGCGGAACTGAAGCTTTCTTT | CASSQEGDRGGTEAFF
TRBJ1-6 | - | TRBD1 | TRBV6-5 | TGTGCCAGCTCTCCGGGACAGGGTGATTCACCCCTCCACTTT | CASSPGQGDSPLHF
TRBJ1-5 | few | - | TRBV6-5 | TGTGCCAGCAGTTACTCCCCAAATCAGCCCCAGCATTTT | CASSYSPNQPQHF
TRBJ1-5 | - | - | TRBV18 | TGTGCCAGCTCCAACCAACGGGGGGATCAGCCCCAGCATTTT | CASSNQRGDQPQHF
TRBJ2-1 | - | - | TRBV9 | TGTGCCAGCAGCGTCAACTCTATAAATGAGCAGTTCTTC | CASSVNSINEQFF
TRBJ2-5 | - | - | TRBV13 | TGTGCCAGCAGCCCTCCGGGGGAGCAAGAGACCCAGTACTTC | CASSPPGEQETQYF
TRBJ2-5 | - | - | TRBV6-5 | TGTGCCAGCAGGCTTCCGGGACACGAGACCCAGTACTTC | CASRLPGHETQYF
TRBJ2-1 | - | TRBD2 | TRBV4-1 | TGCGCCAGCAGCCAAGTTGTAGCGGGGGGGCCCGGGTACAATGAGCAGTTCTTC | CASSQVVAGGPGYNEQFF
TRBJ1-1 | once | - | TRBV5-1 | TGCGCCAGCAGCTTGGCAGGGGCGAACACTGAAGCTTTCTTT | CASSLAGANTEAFF
TRBJ2-3 | - | - | TRBV21-1 | TGTGCCAGCAGCAAAGAACAGACAACTTTAGACACTAGCACAGATACGCAGTATTTT | CASSKEQTTLDTSTDTQYF
TRBJ2-5 | - | - | TRBV27 | TGTGCCACCAAAATCAGGGACCAAGAGACCCAGTACTTC | CATKIRDQETQYF
TRBJ2-3 | - | TRBD2 | TRBV5-1 | TGCGCCAGCGGGGGACTAGCGGGGAACACAGATACGCAGTATTTT | CASGGLAGNTDTQYF
TRBJ2-4 | - | TRBD1 | TRBV6-5 | TGTGCCAGCAGTTACGCGGGGACAGGGGCGGGCATTCAGTACTTC | CASSYAGTGAGIQYF
TRBJ2-3 | - | - | TRBV10-3 | TGTGCCATCAGTGACGGAGGGTTCACAGATACGCAGTATTTT | CAISDGGFTDTQYF
TRBJ2-7 | - | TRBD1 | TRBV5-8 | TGTGCCAGCAGCTGGAGAGGGACAGGGAGCTCCTACGAGCAGTACTTC | CASSWRGTGSSYEQYF
TRBJ1-1 | - | TRBD1 | TRBV2 | TGTGCCAGCAGGAGGGACAGGGTATGGAGTACTGAAGCTTTCTTT | CASRRDRVWSTEAFF
TRBJ1-6 | - | - | TRBV6-5 | TGTGCCAGCAGTACCTCTGACAGGCCCCTCCACTTT | CASSTSDRPLHF
TRBJ1-2 | - | TRBD1 | TRBV9 | TGTGCCAGCAGCGTGGGGACAGACTATGGCTACACCTTC | CASSVGTDYGYTF
TRBJ1-4 | few | - | TRBV4-1 | TGCGCCAGCAGCTCTGAAAGTGGGAGGAATGAAAAACTGTTTTTT | CASSSESGRNEKLFF
TRBJ1-6 | - | - | TRBV2 | TGTGCCAGCAGTGAAGGGGGAGGGTCTAATTCACCCCTCCACTTT | CASSEGGGSNSPLHF
TRBJ1-2 | once | - | TRBV4-1 | TGCGCCAGCAGCCAACGGATCGGAGGGATTTATGGCTACACCTTC | CASSQRIGGIYGYTF
TRBJ2-1 | - | TRBD1 | TRBV5-8 | TGTGCCAGCAGCTTCCACAGGGGGCCCTACAATGAGCAGTTCTTC | CASSFHRGPYNEQFF
TRBJ1-6 | - | - | TRBV27 | TGTGCCAGCAGCTTTACAGGGAAATCACCCCTCCACTTT | CASSFTGKSPLHF
TRBJ2-5 | - | - | TRBV30 | TGTGCCTGGAGTGTAGGTTACCTCGGGGAGACCCAGTACTTC | CAWSVGYLGETQYF
TRBJ2-7 | - | - | TRBV5-1 | TGCGCCAGCAGCGCAGGGGAAAGGGTCAACGAGCAGTACTTC | CASSAGERVNEQYF
TRBJ2-1 | - | TRBD1 | TRBV7-9 | TGTGCCAGCAGCTTCAGGGCAGGGGGCAACGTCTACAATGAGCAGTTCTTC | CASSFRAGGNVYNEQFF
TRBJ1-2 | - | - | TRBV2 | TGTGCCAGCAGTGAATTGGCCTACACCTTC | CASSELAYTF
TRBJ1-5 | few | - | TRBV6-5 | TGTGCCAGCAGCCCAGGGTTTGGGAATCAGCCCCAGCATTTT | CASSPGFGNQPQHF
TRBJ2-2 | - | - | TRBV10-3 | TGTGCCATCAGCGGACAGCCGAACACCGGGGAGCTGTTTTTT | CAISGQPNTGELFF
TRBJ1-6 | - | - | TRBV6-5 | TGTGCCAGCAGCTTCAGGGTTACTAATTCACCCCTCCACTTT | CASSFRVTNSPLHF
TRBJ1-2 | once | - | TRBV24-1 | TGTGCCACCAGTGATTTTGGCAGCGAGGGCTATGGCTACACCTTC | CATSDFGSEGYGYTF
TRBJ2-1 | - | - | TRBV7-6 | TGTGCCAGCAGCTCTAGAGGGGACAAATACAATGAGCAGTTCTTC | CASSSRGDKYNEQFF
TRBJ2-4 | - | TRBD1 | TRBV15 | TGTGCCACCCGGGACAGGGTGGACATTCAGTACTTC | CATRDRVDIQYF
TRBJ1-1 | - | TRBD1 | TRBV7-9 | TGTGCCAGCACCCACAGCCCCGGGACAGGGGGCACTGAAGCTTTCTTT | CASTHSPGTGGTEAFF
TRBJ1-1 | - | TRBD1 | TRBV29-1 | TGCAGCGTTCAGGGGGCGCGTGACACTGAAGCTTTCTTT | CSVQGARDTEAFF
TRBJ1-6 | - | TRBD1 | TRBV6-5 | TGTGCCAGCGCGACAGGGTTTTCCAATTCACCCCTCCACTTT | CASATGFSNSPLHF
TRBJ2-2 | - | TRBD1 | TRBV2 | TGTGCCAGCCGCGGACAGGGGTCCGGGGAGCTGTTTTTT | CASRGQGSGELFF
TRBJ2-2 | - | - | TRBV7-2 | TGTGCCAGCAGGTATCCGTCGGTAAAGAACACCGGGGAGCTGTTTTTT | CASRYPSVKNTGELFF
TRBJ1-2 | few | - | TRBV7-8 | TGTGCCAGCAGCCCAGGGGATCGCTATGGCTACACCTTC | CASSPGDRYGYTF
TRBJ1-1 | - | - | TRBV5-6 | TGTGCCAGCAGGCCCGCCTGGGGCAGAATGAACACTGAAGCTTTCTTT | CASRPAWGRMNTEAFF
TRBJ1-2 | - | - | TRBV6-2/TRBV6-3 | TGTGCCAGCAGTCCGGGAAAAAATCCCTATGGCTACACCTTC | CASSPGKNPYGYTF
TRBJ1-3 | few | TRBD1 | TRBV7-9 | TGTGCCATCCAGGGGGGATCTGGAAACACCATATATTTT | CAIQGGSGNTIYF
TRBJ2-3 | - | TRBD2 | TRBV4-2 | TGTGCCAGCAGCCAAGATCAAGGGACTACCTTGAGCACAGATACGCAGTATTTT | CASSQDQGTTLSTDTQYF